These 15 T cell receptor beta chains share one sample of origin, sequenced in a study of shared clonotypes between healthy human individuals. Measured with immunoSEQ multiplex PCR; TCRdb has only the in-frame clones, and not every one. The data contain more than 2,000,000 clones, 80% to 95% of them singletons. The source material was naive CD4+ T cells from PBMCs. Subset here: CD45RA+ positively selected. Receptor source: a man aged 18-30 years in good health. Some clones in this sample may be carry-over from other donors' samples.

The rearrangement links TRBV5-1 to TRBJ2-3; TRBD2 aligns across 10 bases. The V gene's germline CDR1 is SGHRS and CDR2 YFSETQ. The CDR3 runs 17 residues. The J segment lost 4 bases and the V segment lost 4 bases, leaving 12 bases of the junction unmatched. The CDR3, as DNA: TGCGCCAGCAGCCATCCCTTAGCGGGAGGCGGCTCAGATACGCAGTATTTT. This encodes CASSHPLAGGGSDTQYF.

This sequence joins TRBV2 and TRBJ1-1, with TRBD1 identical over 7 bases. The germline V gene has CDR1 SNHLY and CDR2 FYNNEI. The CDR3 runs 14 residues. Unmatched junction bases numbered 5, after V lost 6 bases and J lost 1 base. CDR3 sequence (DNA): TGTGCCAGCAGCCGACAGGGAGCGAACACTGAAGCTTTCTTT. It encodes CASSRQGANTEAFF.

This chain connects TRBV7-2 to TRBJ2-1, with 9 bases fitting TRBD2. V lost 2 bases and J lost 4; bases outside the gene matches: 0. Germline-derived CDR1 and CDR2 are SGHTA and FQGNSA. This CDR3 region has 14 residues. CDR3 bases: TGTGCCAGCAGCTTACTAGCGGGGTACAATGAGCAGTTCTTC. The encoded protein is CASSLLAGYNEQFF.

The gene calls are TRBV7-9 and TRBJ1-2, with D possibly matching TRBD1 (6 bases). The germline V and J ends were trimmed by 1 base and 6 bases, with 15 bases remaining between them. The germline V gene encodes CDR1 SEHNR and CDR2 FQNEAQ (reference sequence). The CDR3 runs 15 residues. The CDR3 loop reads CASSLVETGKNGYTF. In nucleotides, the CDR3 is TGTGCCAGCAGCTTAGTGGAGACAGGAAAAAATGGCTACACCTTC.

This chain connects TRBV5-6 to TRBJ2-1; 12 bases are a match to TRBD2. This CDR3 region has 14 residues. Trimming at V came to 4 bases and at J to 10 bases, leaving 6 bases not matched to a gene. In germline, CDR1 is SGHDT, CDR2 YYEEEE. In DNA form, the CDR3 reads TGTGCCAGCAGCCCCGGACTAGCGGGATGGGAGCAGTTCTTC. Its protein product is CASSPGLAGWEQFF. The full variable domain, with the rest looked up from reference TRBV5-6 and TRBJ2-1, is DAGVTQSPTHLIKTRGQQVTLRCSPKSGHDTVSWYQQALGQGPQFIFQYYEEEERQRGNFPDRFSGHQFPNYSSELNVNALLLGDSALYLCASSPGLAGWEQFFGPGTRLTVL.

The chain combines TRBV11-3 with TRBJ1-4; TRBD1 matches at 8 bases. The ends lost 6 bases at V and 0 bases at J; junction bases unmatched: 12. Germline CDR1 reads SGHNT; CDR2 reads YENEEA. The CDR3 is 18 amino acids. CDR3 DNA: TGTGCCAGCAGAGTCACTCCGGGACAGGCTTCAACTAATGAAAAACTGTTTTTT. Translating gives CASRVTPGQASTNEKLFF.

V usage is TRBV19 and J usage is TRBJ2-6, with 10 bases fitting TRBD1. V shed 6 bases, J shed 2 bases, and the junction held 7 bases outside the gene matches. The CDR3 extends over 17 amino acids. Germline CDR1 is LNHDA and CDR2 is SQIVND (reference sequence). The CDR3 loop reads CASSPGTGVTGANVLTF. Written as DNA, the CDR3 is TGTGCCAGTAGCCCCGGGACAGGGGTAACTGGGGCCAACGTCCTGACTTTC.

V gene TRBV6-6 combines with J gene TRBJ1-5, with 10 bases fitting TRBD1. This CDR3 spans 15 amino acids. The germline CDR1 and CDR2 sequences are MNHNY and SVGAGI (reference sequence). Trimming took 4 bases from V and 7 from J; bases not matched to a gene: 7. The CDR3 sequence: CASSLKETGGQPQHF. The CDR3 DNA sequence: TGTGCCAGCAGTTTGAAAGAGACAGGGGGCCAGCCCCAGCATTTT.

The chain couples TRBV9 to TRBJ2-7; D may be TRBD2 (6 bases). Trimming took 4 bases from V and 7 from J, leaving 21 bases between them. The germline CDR1 and CDR2 sequences are SGDLS and YYNGEE. The CDR3 extends over 15 amino acids. Written as DNA, the CDR3 is TGTGCCAGCAGCCTCCTGGGAGAGGGTCGGGGGGAGCAGTACTTC. This encodes CASSLLGEGRGEQYF.

The V and J genes are TRBV7-2 and TRBJ2-2, with 9 bases that match TRBD2. Germline loops: CDR1 SGHTA, CDR2 FQGNSA. This CDR3 region has 15 residues. The V gene end was trimmed by 5 bases and the J gene end by 6 bases; junction bases not matched to a gene: 7. The CDR3 here is CASSLGLALAGELFF. As DNA, the CDR3 is TGTGCCAGCAGCCTGGGACTAGCTCTCGCCGGGGAGCTGTTTTTT.

This clone has a single count. This rearrangement joins TRBV28 to TRBJ1-1; D possibly corresponds to TRBD1 (6 bases). The CDR3 runs 13 residues. The germline V and J ends were trimmed by 7 bases and 3 bases, with 12 bases remaining between them. Germline CDR1 MDHEN, CDR2 SYDVKM. This chain's CDR3 is CASMWGRDTEAFF. The CDR3 DNA reads as TGTGCCAGCATGTGGGGGCGGGACACTGAAGCTTTCTTT.

About this clone: Its ends do not fully match the called genes, so a read error is possible. The chain employs TRBV7-3 and TRBJ2-5; 9 bases fit TRBD1. CDR3 size: 15 residues. The V gene's germline CDR1 is SGHTA and CDR2 FQGTGA. The DNA of the CDR3 is TGTGCCAGCAGCGTTACACAGGGGGCTCAAGGGACCCAGTACTTC. Its translation is CASSVTQGAQGTQYF.

V is TRBV11-3 and J is TRBJ2-2; no definite D call. The CDR3 sequence is 11 residues long. The germline V and J ends were trimmed by 4 bases and 4 bases, with 1 base remaining between them. CDR1 and CDR2 (germline): SGHNT, YENEEA. CDR3 coding DNA: TGTGCCAGCAGCTCCACCGGGGAGCTGTTTTTT. The encoded protein is CASSSTGELFF. Full variable domain (rest looked up from reference TRBV11-3 and TRBJ2-2): EAGVVQSPRYKIIEKKQPVAFWCNPISGHNTLYWYLQNLGQGPELLIRYENEEAVDDSQLPKDRFSAERLKGVDSTLKIQPAELGDSAVYLCASSSTGELFFGEGSRLTVL.

For this clone: It may be a read error: a sequence one base away is much more abundant. V gene TRBV5-1 combines with J gene TRBJ1-1; TRBD1 matches 8 bases. This CDR3 comprises 14 residues. V trimming: 0 bases; J trimming: 3 bases; junction bases outside the gene matches: 1. Germline V gives CDR1 SGHRS, CDR2 YFSETQ. This chain's CDR3 is CASSLGQGHTEAFF. CDR3 bases: TGCGCCAGCAGCTTGGGACAGGGGCACACTGAAGCTTTCTTT. Together with reference TRBV5-1 and TRBJ1-1, the CDR3 gives the full variable domain: KAGVTQTPRYLIKTRGQQVTLSCSPISGHRSVSWYQQTPGQGLQFLFEYFSETQRNKGNFPGRFSGRQFSNSRSEMNVSTLELGDSALYLCASSLGQGHTEAFFGQGTRLTVV.

J is TRBJ2-7 and V is TRBV14; 11 bases are a match to TRBD1. The J segment lost 4 bases and the V segment lost 2 bases, leaving 7 bases of the junction unmatched. CDR3 length equals 16 residues. Germline-derived CDR1 and CDR2 are SGHDN and FVKESK. The CDR3 sequence is CASSQLPDRGLYEQYF. In DNA, the CDR3 is TGTGCCAGCAGCCAACTTCCGGACAGGGGGCTGTACGAGCAGTACTTC.